Listed below are T cell receptor beta chains from one sample, sequenced in a study of regulatory T cells in long-lasting Graves disease. MiXCR, run by TCRdb on the multiplex PCR reads, gives a single entry per CDR3 protein. The sample has about 470,000 distinct CDR3 sequences; roughly 21% are singletons. Sample: peripheral blood mononuclear cells (PBMCs), taken when the disease was refractory, from a patient treated with antithyroid drugs. The receptors originated from a female donor with Graves disease. Each CDR3 is given with its conserved first and last residue. A D gene is named only where the DNA matches it firmly. Where a row states a size, it is once, few, many or the class of an expanded clone; other rows omit it.

TRBV2	NA	many	13	TRBJ1-1	CAGPGTGNTEAFF	TGTGCCGGACCCGGGACGGGGAACACTGAAGCTTTCTTT
TRBV20-1	TRBD1	few	18	TRBJ1-5	CSARSTWTGEFSNQPQHF	TGCAGTGCTAGATCCACCTGGACAGGGGAATTTAGCAATCAGCCCCAGCATTTT
TRBV3-1	TRBD1	NA	19	TRBJ2-5	CASSHSDTWTGDIQETQYF	TGTGCCAGCAGCCATTCCGATACCTGGACAGGGGATATCCAAGAGACCCAGTACTTC
TRBV5-5	NA	NA	12	TRBJ1-6	CASSQLLSPLHF	TGTGCCAGCAGTCAACTCCTTTCACCCCTCCACTTT
TRBV19	TRBD1	few	16	TRBJ2-2	CASSQGDRPNTGELFF	TGTGCCAGTAGTCAGGGGGACAGACCGAACACCGGGGAGCTGTTTTTT
TRBV24-1	NA	few	14	TRBJ2-2	CATSGASPAGELFF	TGTGCCACCAGTGGGGCGTCGCCGGCCGGGGAGCTGTTTTTT
TRBV28	NA	once	14	TRBJ2-1	CASSSAADGDEQFF	TGTGCCAGCAGTTCGGCGGCGGATGGGGATGAGCAGTTCTTC
TRBV24-1	NA	once	14	TRBJ1-2	CATSDASRVGGYTF	TGTGCCACCAGTGATGCCAGCCGAGTCGGGGGCTACACCTTC
TRBV19	TRBD1	many	14	TRBJ1-2	CASREAGRGHGYTF	TGTGCCAGTAGGGAGGCGGGCAGGGGGCACGGCTACACCTTC
TRBV9	TRBD1	many	16	TRBJ1-2	CASSVPRQGLLDGYTF	TGTGCCAGCAGCGTACCGAGACAGGGGTTATTGGATGGCTACACCTTC
TRBV27	NA	NA	14	TRBJ2-7	CASSSWDGRYEQYF	TGTGCCAGCAGCAGTTGGGATGGAAGATACGAGCAGTACTTC
TRBV6-1	NA	few	13	TRBJ2-7	CATGPQLSYEQYF	TGTGCCACGGGCCCCCAACTATCCTACGAGCAGTACTTC
TRBV7-9	TRBD1	NA	15	TRBJ1-6	CASSALQGGISPLHF	TGTGCCAGCAGCGCCCTACAGGGGGGTATTTCACCCCTCCACTTT
TRBV11-3	NA	many	16	TRBJ1-4	CASSPWNRDANEKLFF	TGTGCCAGCAGCCCGTGGAACAGGGATGCTAATGAAAAACTGTTTTTT
TRBV6-5	NA	NA	13	TRBJ1-1	CASSYRRVTEAFF	TGTGCCAGCAGTTACCGACGGGTCACTGAAGCTTTCTTT
TRBV24-1	TRBD2	NA	17	TRBJ2-7	CATSDPKGTSGKVEQYF	TGTGCCACCAGTGACCCCAAGGGGACTAGCGGCAAGGTGGAGCAGTACTTC
TRBV9	NA	once	14	TRBJ2-3	CASSVALSTDTQYF	TGTGCCAGCAGCGTAGCCCTATCCACAGATACGCAGTATTTT
TRBV7-9	TRBD2	many	16	TRBJ2-5	CASSLVRVAGDETQYF	TGTGCCAGCAGCTTAGTACGAGTTGCGGGAGACGAGACCCAGTACTTC
TRBV6-1	NA	NA	15	TRBJ1-3	CASSQDGGGGNTIYF	TGTGCCAGCAGTCAAGATGGAGGGGGTGGAAACACCATATATTTT
TRBV5-1	TRBD2	few	19	TRBJ2-7	CASSRFPSGINSDVDEQYF	TGCGCCAGCAGCCGCTTTCCTAGCGGGATCAACTCCGACGTCGACGAGCAGTACTTC
TRBV11-3	TRBD2	NA	16	TRBJ2-5	CASSLGGRPFQETQYF	TGTGCCAGCAGCTTAGGCGGGAGGCCTTTTCAGGAGACCCAGTACTTC
TRBV7-9	NA	many	13	TRBJ1-2	CASSSRQNYGYTF	TGTGCCAGCAGTTCTAGACAGAACTATGGCTACACCTTC
TRBV19	NA	NA	17	TRBJ2-4	CASRTTPSYLAKNIQYF	TGTGCCAGTAGAACCACACCCTCCTACCTAGCCAAAAACATTCAGTACTTC
TRBV2	TRBD2	NA	14	TRBJ2-3	CASSRLAGADTQYF	TGTGCCAGCAGCCGGTTAGCGGGCGCAGATACGCAGTATTTT
TRBV27	NA	many	16	TRBJ2-7	CASSLSPPGNPYEQYF	TGTGCCAGCAGTTTGAGCCCCCCCGGGAATCCCTACGAGCAGTACTTC
TRBV7-2	NA	few	13	TRBJ2-7	CASSVDRFGEQYF	TGTGCCAGCAGCGTAGACAGGTTTGGCGAGCAGTACTTC
TRBV6-1	NA	NA	15	TRBJ1-5	CASSPQADSNQPQHF	TGTGCCAGCAGCCCACAGGCGGATAGCAATCAGCCCCAGCATTTT
TRBV28	NA	few	13	TRBJ1-1	CASSLPYGTEAFF	TGTGCCAGCAGTTTACCTTATGGCACTGAAGCTTTCTTT
TRBV7-2	NA	many	14	TRBJ2-4	CASSLIQGWSSVDF	TGTGCCAGCAGCTTGATCCAGGGATGGTCGTCGGTGGACTTC
TRBV6-5	NA	NA	17	TRBJ1-4	CASSYAPATGRNEKLFF	TGTGCCAGCAGTTACGCCCCAGCGACAGGACGAAATGAAAAACTGTTTTTT
TRBV20-1	TRBD1	few	18	TRBJ2-2	CSARDPSGTGDDTGELFF	TGCAGTGCTAGAGACCCATCCGGGACAGGGGATGACACCGGGGAGCTGTTTTTT
TRBV7-6	TRBD2	few	16	TRBJ2-7	CASSLVAGGYTYEQYF	TGTGCCAGCAGCTTAGTAGCGGGAGGGTACACCTACGAGCAGTACTTC
TRBV28	NA	many	16	TRBJ1-5	CASSFPREFSNQPQHF	TGTGCCAGCAGTTTTCCCAGGGAATTTAGCAATCAGCCCCAGCATTTT
TRBV27	TRBD2	many	14	TRBJ2-7	CASSLAGVNYEQYF	TGTGCCAGCAGTTTAGCGGGGGTGAACTACGAGCAGTACTTC
TRBV28	NA	many	14	TRBJ2-2	CASRAGQNTGELFF	TGTGCCAGCAGGGCAGGACAGAACACCGGGGAGCTGTTTTTT
TRBV11-2	NA	NA	17	TRBJ2-5	CASSLDWGVTYRETQYF	TGTGCCAGCAGCTTAGATTGGGGGGTAACCTATCGAGAGACCCAGTACTTC
TRBV12-3/TRBV12-4	NA	NA	13	TRBJ1-5	CASSPGEFLAQHF	TGTGCCAGCAGTCCCGGGGAATTTTTAGCCCAGCATTTT
TRBV29-1	NA	NA	14	TRBJ1-2	CSVHRVVGGDGYTF	TGCAGCGTACACCGAGTTGTGGGAGGGGATGGCTACACCTTC
TRBV30	TRBD2	few	15	TRBJ2-5	CAWSGLAVNQETQYF	TGTGCCTGGAGCGGGCTAGCGGTAAACCAAGAGACCCAGTACTTC
TRBV9	NA	once	14	TRBJ1-2	CASSITVINYGYTF	TGTGCCAGCAGCATCACAGTGATTAACTATGGCTACACCTTC
TRBV12-3/TRBV12-4	NA	NA	15	TRBJ2-5	CASSLDIGSQETQYF	TGTGCCAGCTCACTAGATATCGGGTCACAAGAGACCCAGTACTTC
TRBV12-3/TRBV12-4	TRBD1	many	15	TRBJ2-5	CASSPDRGSQETQYF	TGTGCCAGCAGTCCGGACAGGGGGTCTCAAGAGACCCAGTACTTC
TRBV12-3/TRBV12-4	NA	many	14	TRBJ1-5	CASSLALRGTAQHF	TGTGCCAGCAGTTTAGCGCTAAGGGGCACCGCCCAGCATTTT
TRBV28	NA	many	14	TRBJ2-7	CASSNTYSSYEQYF	TGTGCCAGCAGTAATACTTATAGCTCCTACGAGCAGTACTTC
TRBV19	TRBD1	NA	17	TRBJ2-7	CASSRKTMGQGSYEQYF	TGTGCCAGTAGTCGAAAAACGATGGGACAGGGTTCCTACGAGCAGTACTTC
TRBV5-8	TRBD1	NA	14	TRBJ2-4	CASRRGQVENIQYF	TGTGCCAGCCGGAGAGGACAGGTCGAAAACATTCAGTACTTC
TRBV20-1	NA	few	15	TRBJ2-4	CSAREIPARMNIQYF	TGCAGTGCTAGAGAGATTCCCGCCAGAATGAACATTCAGTACTTC